This T cell receptor beta chain was observed in a study of blood T cell repertoires in COVID-19. Study information: COVID-19 samples collected from the United States, Italy and Spain covered acute and convalescent phases. Nucleic acid was either cDNA or gDNA, and it came from T cells, B-cell-depleted T cells, or PBMCs.

In the authors' methods: Reference gene primer amplification gave nucleated cell count estimates. Measured with immunoSEQ multiplex PCR; TCRdb has only the in-frame clones, and not every one. V and J calls and clone size are given by that table; D and trimming were obtained from the DNA. The sample lists fewer than 200,000 clones, about 90% occurring once. The CDR3 extends over 13 amino acids. Trimming stripped 0 bases from V and 7 bases from J, with 7 bases between. In germline, CDR1 is WNHNN, CDR2 SYGVQD (reference sequence). This chain links TRBV10-1 with TRBJ1-5; no definite D call. This TCR was sampled from a man aged 35 to 55 with active or convalescent COVID-19. Material: peripheral blood. The CDR3 DNA reads TGCGCCAGCAGTGAGTCGAGGGTCCAGCCCCAGCATTTT. Its protein product is CASSESRVQPQHF.